This T cell receptor (beta chain) was documented in a study of metastatic and nonmetastatic thyroid tumors. Overall study context: Comparative analysis of repertoires was undertaken across blood and tumor or nodule tissue obtained from malignant and benign thyroid patients.

All patients were treatment-naive before thyroid surgery. In this sample, this clone turned up many times. MiXCR reprocessed the PCR reads for TCRdb. The sample includes 25,000 to 30,000 clones, around 15% seen only once; the top ten take about a sixth. The CDR3 sequence is 14 residues long. Germline CDR1 reads SNHLY; CDR2 reads FYNNEI. Losses at the gene ends were 7 bases for V and 5 bases for J; bases not matched to a gene: 5. The V call is TRBV2, the J call TRBJ2-1; 10 bases are a match to TRBD2. Sequencing was performed on blood. This clonotype was obtained from a male donor with papillary thyroid cancer or a benign thyroid nodule (not recorded which). Some clones in this sample may be carry-over from other donors' samples. In DNA, the CDR3 is TGTGCCAGCACGGGACTAGCGATTGACAATGAGCAGTTCTTC. As protein: CASTGLAIDNEQFF.